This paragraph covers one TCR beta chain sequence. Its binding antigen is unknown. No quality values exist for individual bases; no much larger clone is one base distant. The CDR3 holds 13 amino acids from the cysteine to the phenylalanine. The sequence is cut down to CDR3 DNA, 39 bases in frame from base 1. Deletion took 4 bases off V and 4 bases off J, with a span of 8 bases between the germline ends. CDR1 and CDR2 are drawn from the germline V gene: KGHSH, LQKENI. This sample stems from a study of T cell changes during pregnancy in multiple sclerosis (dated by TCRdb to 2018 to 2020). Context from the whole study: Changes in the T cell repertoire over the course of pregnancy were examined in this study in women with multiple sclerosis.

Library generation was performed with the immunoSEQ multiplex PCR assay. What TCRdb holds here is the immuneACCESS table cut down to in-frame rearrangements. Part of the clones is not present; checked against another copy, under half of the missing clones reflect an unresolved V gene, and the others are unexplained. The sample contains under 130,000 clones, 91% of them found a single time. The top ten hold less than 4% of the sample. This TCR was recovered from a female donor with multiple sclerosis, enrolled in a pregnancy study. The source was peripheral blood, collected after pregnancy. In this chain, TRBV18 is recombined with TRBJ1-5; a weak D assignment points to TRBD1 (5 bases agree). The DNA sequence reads TGTGCCAGCTCACGACAGCTTAATCAGCCCCAGCATTTT. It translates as CASSRQLNQPQHF.